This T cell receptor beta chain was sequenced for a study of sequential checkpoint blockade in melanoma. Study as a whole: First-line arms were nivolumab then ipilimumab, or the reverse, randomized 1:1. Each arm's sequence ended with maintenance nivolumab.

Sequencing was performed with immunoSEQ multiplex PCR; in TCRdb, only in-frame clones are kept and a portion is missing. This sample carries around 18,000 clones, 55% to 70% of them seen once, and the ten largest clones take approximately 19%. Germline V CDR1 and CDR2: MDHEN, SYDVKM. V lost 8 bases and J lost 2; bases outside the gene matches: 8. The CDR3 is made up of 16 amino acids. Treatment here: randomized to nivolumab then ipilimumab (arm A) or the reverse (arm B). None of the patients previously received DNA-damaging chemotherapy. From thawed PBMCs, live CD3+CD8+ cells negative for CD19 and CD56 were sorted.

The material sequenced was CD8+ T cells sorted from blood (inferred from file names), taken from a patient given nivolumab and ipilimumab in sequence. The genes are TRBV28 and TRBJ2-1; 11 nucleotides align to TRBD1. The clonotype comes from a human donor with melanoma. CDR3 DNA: TGTGCCAGCGGATTGGACAGGGGGCGACCCTACAATGAGCAGTTCTTC. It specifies CASGLDRGRPYNEQFF.